The 2 T cell receptor beta chains presented below share a single source sample, sequenced in a study of CD8+CD57+ T cells in acquired aplastic anemia. According to the study, genomic DNA was the template for TCR beta VDJ and CDR3 profiling. TCRdb re-called the reads through MiXCR, storing one row per CDR3 protein. The table lists 100,000 to 150,000 distinct CDR3 sequences, over 45% of them singletons, with roughly 2.5% in the top ten. Sequenced: sorted CD4+, CD8+, or CD8+CD57+ T cells (not recorded which) from PBMCs. The source is a human donor in good health, serving as a control.

This chain joins TRBV29-1 and TRBJ1-1, with D possibly matching TRBD1 (6 bases). There are 12 residues in the CDR3. Germline V gives CDR1 SQVTM, CDR2 ANQGSEA. The V end was cut by 6 bases, the J end by 2 bases, with 10 bases between. The CDR3 region has the DNA TGCAGCGTGAACAGGGCTAACACTGAAGCTTTCTTT. It translates to CSVNRANTEAFF.

As to this clonotype: Possible read error: a much larger clone is one base away. Because it lacks the conserved phenylalanine or tryptophan at the end, this CDR3 is likely a read error. V gene TRBV11-1 combines with J gene TRBJ1-1, with 7 bases fitting TRBD1. V shed 3 bases and J 3 bases; nucleotides not matched to a gene: 1. Germline-derived CDR1 and CDR2 are SGHAT and FQDESV (reference sequence). CDR3 size: 13 residues. CDR3 DNA sequence: TGTGCCAGCAGCTTCACAGGGGACACTGAAGCTTTCTCT. It codes for CASSFTGDTEAFS.